These T cell receptor beta chains were read from a single sample in a study of shared clonotypes between healthy human individuals. Here immunoSEQ multiplex PCR was the method, and the copy in TCRdb shows in-frame clones only, minus some. The data contain about 490,000 clones, 70% to 80% of them seen just once; the ten biggest clones take up 9.5% to 15%. The sequenced sample was PBMCs. The receptors derive from a woman aged 35 to 49 in good health. Some clones in this sample may be carry-over from other donors' samples. Both conserved end residues are part of each CDR3. Fields, in order: J gene, V gene, D gene, clone size, CDR3 DNA, CDR3 protein. A D gene is named only where the DNA matches it firmly. Size tells how often a clone was seen (once, few, many) or the class of an expanded clone, and some rows leave it out.

j_call: TRBJ2-1
v_call: TRBV7-3
d_call: TRBD2
clone_size: once
cdr3_nt: TGTGCCAGCAGGCGTGGACTAGCGGGAGCGGATGAGCAGTTCTTC
cdr3_aa: CASRRGLAGADEQFF

j_call: TRBJ2-7
v_call: TRBV4-2
d_call: TRBD2
clone_size: NA
cdr3_nt: TGTGCCAGCAGCCAAGAGGGGCAGGGGGGACTAGCATCCTACGAGCAGTACTTC
cdr3_aa: CASSQEGQGGLASYEQYF

j_call: TRBJ2-5
v_call: TRBV6-5
d_call: NA
clone_size: NA
cdr3_nt: TGTGCCAGCAGTTACGGGGGCGGGCCGCGGACCCAGTACTTC
cdr3_aa: CASSYGGGPRTQYF

j_call: TRBJ2-2
v_call: TRBV30
d_call: NA
clone_size: NA
cdr3_nt: TGTGTCTGGGACACGGAACTTAACACCGGGGAGCTGTTTTTT
cdr3_aa: CVWDTELNTGELFF

j_call: TRBJ2-3
v_call: TRBV7-9
d_call: TRBD2
clone_size: NA
cdr3_nt: TGTGCCAGCAGCCCGAGCGGGAGGGCCTATACGCAGTATTTT
cdr3_aa: CASSPSGRAYTQYF

j_call: TRBJ2-2
v_call: TRBV4-1
d_call: NA
clone_size: once
cdr3_nt: TGCGCCAGCAGCGCAGACCCTTCCGGGGAGCTGTTTTTT
cdr3_aa: CASSADPSGELFF

j_call: TRBJ1-2
v_call: TRBV6-5
d_call: NA
clone_size: NA
cdr3_nt: TGTGCCAGCAGTAAATCGTTTAGCGGGAACTATGGCTACACCTTC
cdr3_aa: CASSKSFSGNYGYTF

j_call: TRBJ2-2
v_call: TRBV7-2
d_call: NA
clone_size: NA
cdr3_nt: TGTGCCAGCAGCTTGGGGCCGGCCGGGGAGCTGTTTTTT
cdr3_aa: CASSLGPAGELFF

j_call: TRBJ2-1
v_call: TRBV2
d_call: TRBD2
clone_size: NA
cdr3_nt: TGTGCCAGCGATAAGACTAGCGGGAGCTACAATGAGCAGTTCTTC
cdr3_aa: CASDKTSGSYNEQFF

j_call: TRBJ1-1
v_call: TRBV5-1
d_call: NA
clone_size: once
cdr3_nt: TGCGCCAGCAGCTTGGGTGGGGGCGCCGGGAACACTGAAGCTTTCTTT
cdr3_aa: CASSLGGGAGNTEAFF

j_call: TRBJ1-4
v_call: TRBV19
d_call: NA
clone_size: NA
cdr3_nt: TGTGCCAGTAGTCAGGACCGAACTAATGAAAAACTGTTTTTT
cdr3_aa: CASSQDRTNEKLFF

j_call: TRBJ2-7
v_call: TRBV5-1
d_call: NA
clone_size: NA
cdr3_nt: TGCGCCAGCAGCTTCGGGAGTAGCTCCTACGAGCAGTACTTC
cdr3_aa: CASSFGSSSYEQYF

j_call: TRBJ1-5
v_call: TRBV10-3
d_call: NA
clone_size: NA
cdr3_nt: TGTGCCATCAGTGAGAACCTGGTGAATCAGCCCCAGCATTTT
cdr3_aa: CAISENLVNQPQHF

j_call: TRBJ2-5
v_call: TRBV7-2
d_call: TRBD1
clone_size: NA
cdr3_nt: TGTGCCAGCAGCATGGGACAGCATCAAGAGACCCAGTACTTC
cdr3_aa: CASSMGQHQETQYF

j_call: TRBJ2-5
v_call: TRBV9
d_call: NA
clone_size: NA
cdr3_nt: TGTGCCAGCAGCGGCGGAAGCGGATGGACCCAGTACTTC
cdr3_aa: CASSGGSGWTQYF

j_call: TRBJ2-2
v_call: TRBV18
d_call: NA
clone_size: NA
cdr3_nt: TGTGCCAGCTCACCTTTTGGGGGCGTCGACGGGGAGCTGTTTTTT
cdr3_aa: CASSPFGGVDGELFF

j_call: TRBJ2-7
v_call: TRBV29-1
d_call: NA
clone_size: NA
cdr3_nt: TGCAGCGTAATCCGGGACGGAACCTACGAGCAGTACTTC
cdr3_aa: CSVIRDGTYEQYF

j_call: TRBJ1-4
v_call: TRBV20-1
d_call: NA
clone_size: NA
cdr3_nt: TGCAGTGCTAGGGGTGAAAAACTGTTTTTT
cdr3_aa: CSARGEKLFF

j_call: TRBJ2-7
v_call: TRBV10-3
d_call: NA
clone_size: NA
cdr3_nt: TGTGCCATCAGTGAGTCCGAGGAATCCGAGCAGTACTTC
cdr3_aa: CAISESEESEQYF

j_call: TRBJ2-3
v_call: TRBV6-1
d_call: TRBD2
clone_size: NA
cdr3_nt: TGTGCCAGCAGTGAAGCGCACGTAGCGGGAGTAGTTACGCAGTATTTT
cdr3_aa: CASSEAHVAGVVTQYF

j_call: TRBJ1-2
v_call: TRBV30
d_call: TRBD1
clone_size: NA
cdr3_nt: TGTGCCTGGATGGGCAGGGGGGAGAGGAGGAACTATGGCTACACCTTC
cdr3_aa: CAWMGRGERRNYGYTF

j_call: TRBJ2-7
v_call: TRBV9
d_call: TRBD1
clone_size: NA
cdr3_nt: TGTGCCAGCAGCGCGTCGGGACAGGGGTTTGACGAGCAGTACTTC
cdr3_aa: CASSASGQGFDEQYF

j_call: TRBJ2-7
v_call: TRBV6-5
d_call: NA
clone_size: NA
cdr3_nt: TGTGCCAGCAGTTACTCCGGTTCTAGCGACTCCTACGAGCAGTACTTC
cdr3_aa: CASSYSGSSDSYEQYF